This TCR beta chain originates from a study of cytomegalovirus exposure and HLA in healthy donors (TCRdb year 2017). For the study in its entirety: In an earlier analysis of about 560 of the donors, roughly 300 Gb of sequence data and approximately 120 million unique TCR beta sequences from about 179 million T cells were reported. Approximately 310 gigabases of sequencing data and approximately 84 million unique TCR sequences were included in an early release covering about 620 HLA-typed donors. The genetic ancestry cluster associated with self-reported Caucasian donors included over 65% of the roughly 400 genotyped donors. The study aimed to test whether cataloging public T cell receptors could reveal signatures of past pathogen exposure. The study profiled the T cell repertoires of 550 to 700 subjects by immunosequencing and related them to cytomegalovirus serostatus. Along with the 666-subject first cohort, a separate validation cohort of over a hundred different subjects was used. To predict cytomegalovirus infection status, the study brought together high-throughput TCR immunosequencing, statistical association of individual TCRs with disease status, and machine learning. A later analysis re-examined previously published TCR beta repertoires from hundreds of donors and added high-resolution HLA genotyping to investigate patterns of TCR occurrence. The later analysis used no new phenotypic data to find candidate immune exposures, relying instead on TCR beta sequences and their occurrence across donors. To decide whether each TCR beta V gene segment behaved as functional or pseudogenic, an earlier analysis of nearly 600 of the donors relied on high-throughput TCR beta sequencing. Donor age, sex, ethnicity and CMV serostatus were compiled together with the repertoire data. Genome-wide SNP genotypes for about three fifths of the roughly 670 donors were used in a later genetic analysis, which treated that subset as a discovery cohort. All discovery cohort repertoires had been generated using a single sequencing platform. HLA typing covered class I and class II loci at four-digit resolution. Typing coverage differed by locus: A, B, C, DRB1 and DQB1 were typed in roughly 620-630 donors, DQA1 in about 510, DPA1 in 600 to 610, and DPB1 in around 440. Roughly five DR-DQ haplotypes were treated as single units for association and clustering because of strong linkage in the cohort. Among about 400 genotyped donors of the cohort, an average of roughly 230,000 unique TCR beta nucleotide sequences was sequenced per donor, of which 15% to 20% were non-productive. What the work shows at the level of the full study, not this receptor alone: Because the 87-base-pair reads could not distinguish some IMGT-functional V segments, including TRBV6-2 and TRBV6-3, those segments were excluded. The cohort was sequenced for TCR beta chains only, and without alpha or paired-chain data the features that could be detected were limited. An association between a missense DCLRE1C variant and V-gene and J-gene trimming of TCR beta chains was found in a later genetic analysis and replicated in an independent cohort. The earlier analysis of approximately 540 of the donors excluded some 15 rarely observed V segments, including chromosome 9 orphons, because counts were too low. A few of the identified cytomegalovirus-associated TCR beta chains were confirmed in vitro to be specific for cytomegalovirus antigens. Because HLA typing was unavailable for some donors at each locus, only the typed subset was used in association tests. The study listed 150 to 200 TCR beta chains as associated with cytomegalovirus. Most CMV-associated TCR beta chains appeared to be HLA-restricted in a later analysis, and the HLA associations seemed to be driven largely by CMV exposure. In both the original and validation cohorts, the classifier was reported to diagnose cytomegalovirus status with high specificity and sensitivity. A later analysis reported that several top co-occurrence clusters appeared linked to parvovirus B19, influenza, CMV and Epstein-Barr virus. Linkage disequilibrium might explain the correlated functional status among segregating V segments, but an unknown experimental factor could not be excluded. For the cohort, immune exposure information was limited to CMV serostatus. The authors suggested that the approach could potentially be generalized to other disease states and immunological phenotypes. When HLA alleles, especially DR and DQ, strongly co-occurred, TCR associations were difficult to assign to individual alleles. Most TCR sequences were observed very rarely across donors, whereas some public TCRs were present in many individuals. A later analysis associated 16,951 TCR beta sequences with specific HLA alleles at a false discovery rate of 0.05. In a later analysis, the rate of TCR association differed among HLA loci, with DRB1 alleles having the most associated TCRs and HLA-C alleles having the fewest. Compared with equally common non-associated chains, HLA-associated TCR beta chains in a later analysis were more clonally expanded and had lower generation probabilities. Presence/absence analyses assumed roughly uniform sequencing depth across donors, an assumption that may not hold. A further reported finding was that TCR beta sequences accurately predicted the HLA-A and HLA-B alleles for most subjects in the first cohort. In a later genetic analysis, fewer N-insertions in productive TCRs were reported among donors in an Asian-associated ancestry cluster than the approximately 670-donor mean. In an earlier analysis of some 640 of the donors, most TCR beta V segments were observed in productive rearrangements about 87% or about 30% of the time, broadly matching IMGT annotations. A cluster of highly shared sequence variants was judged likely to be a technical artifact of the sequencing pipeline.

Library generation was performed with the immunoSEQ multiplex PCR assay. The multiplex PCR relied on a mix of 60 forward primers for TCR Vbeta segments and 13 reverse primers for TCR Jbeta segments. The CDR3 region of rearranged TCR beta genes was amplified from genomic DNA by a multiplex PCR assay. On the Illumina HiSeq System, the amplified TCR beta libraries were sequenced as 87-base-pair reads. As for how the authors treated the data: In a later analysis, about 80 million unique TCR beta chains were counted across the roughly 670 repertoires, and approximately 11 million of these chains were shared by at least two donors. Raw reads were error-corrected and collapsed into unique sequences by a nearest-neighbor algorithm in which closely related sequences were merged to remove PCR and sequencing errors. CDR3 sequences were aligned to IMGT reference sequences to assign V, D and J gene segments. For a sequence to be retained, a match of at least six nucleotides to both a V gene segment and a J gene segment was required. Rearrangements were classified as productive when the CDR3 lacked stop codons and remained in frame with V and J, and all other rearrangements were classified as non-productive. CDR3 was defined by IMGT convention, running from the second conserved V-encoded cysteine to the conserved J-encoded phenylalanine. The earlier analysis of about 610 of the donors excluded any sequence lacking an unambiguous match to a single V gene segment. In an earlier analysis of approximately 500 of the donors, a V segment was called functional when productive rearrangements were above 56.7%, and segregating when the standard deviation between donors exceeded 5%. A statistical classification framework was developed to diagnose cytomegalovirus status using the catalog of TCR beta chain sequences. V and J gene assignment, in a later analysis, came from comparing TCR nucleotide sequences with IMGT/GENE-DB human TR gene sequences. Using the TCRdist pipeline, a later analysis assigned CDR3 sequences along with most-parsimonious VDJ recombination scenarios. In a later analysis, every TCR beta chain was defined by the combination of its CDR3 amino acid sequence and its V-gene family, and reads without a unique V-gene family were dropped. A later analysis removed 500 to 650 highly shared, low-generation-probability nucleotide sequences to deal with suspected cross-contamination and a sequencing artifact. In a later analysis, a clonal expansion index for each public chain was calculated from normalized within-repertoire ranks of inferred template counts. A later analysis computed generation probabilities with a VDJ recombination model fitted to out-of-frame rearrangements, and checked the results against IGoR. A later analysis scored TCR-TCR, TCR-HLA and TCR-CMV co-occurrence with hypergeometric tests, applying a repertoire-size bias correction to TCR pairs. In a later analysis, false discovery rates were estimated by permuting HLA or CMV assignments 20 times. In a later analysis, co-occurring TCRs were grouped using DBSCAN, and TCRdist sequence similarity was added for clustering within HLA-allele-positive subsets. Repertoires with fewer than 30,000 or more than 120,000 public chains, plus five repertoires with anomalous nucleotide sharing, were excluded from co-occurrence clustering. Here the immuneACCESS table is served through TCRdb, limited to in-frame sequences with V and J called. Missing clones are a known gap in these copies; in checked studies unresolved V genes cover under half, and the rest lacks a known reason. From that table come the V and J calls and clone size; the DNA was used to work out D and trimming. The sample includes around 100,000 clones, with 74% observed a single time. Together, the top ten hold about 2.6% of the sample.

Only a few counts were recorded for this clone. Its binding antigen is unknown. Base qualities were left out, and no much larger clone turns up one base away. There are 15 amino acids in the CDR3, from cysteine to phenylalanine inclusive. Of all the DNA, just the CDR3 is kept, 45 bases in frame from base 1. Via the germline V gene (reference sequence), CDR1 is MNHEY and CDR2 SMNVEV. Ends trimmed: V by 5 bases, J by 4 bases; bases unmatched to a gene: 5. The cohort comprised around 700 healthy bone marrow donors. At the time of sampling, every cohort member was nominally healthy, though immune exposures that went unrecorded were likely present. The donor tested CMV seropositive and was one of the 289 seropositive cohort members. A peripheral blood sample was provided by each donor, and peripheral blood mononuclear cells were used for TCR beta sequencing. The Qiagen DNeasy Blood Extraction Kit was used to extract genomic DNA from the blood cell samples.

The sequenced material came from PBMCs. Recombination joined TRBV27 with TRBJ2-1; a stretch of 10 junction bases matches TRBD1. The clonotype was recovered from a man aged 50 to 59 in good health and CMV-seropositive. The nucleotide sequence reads TGTGCCAGCAGTCCCTGGGACAGGGGTTACAATGAGCAGTTCTTC. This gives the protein CASSPWDRGYNEQFF.